This T cell receptor (beta chain) was recovered during a study of blood T cell repertoires in COVID-19. The overall study: Donors in the United States, Italy and Spain gave samples during acute or convalescent COVID-19. The analysed material was cDNA or gDNA that came from T cells, B-cell-depleted T cells, or PBMCs.

Original methodology: Reference gene primer amplification yielded estimated nucleated cell counts. The repertoire was sequenced with immunoSEQ multiplex PCR; TCRdb's copy has only in-frame clones and lacks some. The V and J calls and the clone size are those of that table, but D and trimming were determined from the DNA. The sample lists 200,000 to 250,000 clones; approximately 82% were seen once. The CDR3 sequence is 15 residues long. Trimming stripped 0 bases from V and 0 bases from J, with 6 bases between. CDR1 is LGHDT and CDR2 is YNNKEL in the germline V gene (reference sequence). The genes are TRBV3-1 (or the pseudogene TRBV3-2) and TRBJ1-3; no clear D. The sample comprised peripheral blood. This clonotype was sampled from a woman aged 80 or older with active or convalescent COVID-19. CDR3 sequence: CASSQEAHSGNTIYF. The CDR3 DNA is TGTGCCAGCAGCCAAGAGGCACACTCTGGAAACACCATATATTTT.